Below are 23 T cell receptor beta chains sequenced from a single sample in a study of response to subunit inactivated influenza vaccine. TCRdb reanalysed the RT-PCR reads using MiXCR and keeps one entry per CDR3 protein. Among around 480,000 distinct CDR3 sequences listed, approximately 17% were seen once. Sequences were derived from CD4+ T cells sorted from PBMCs, sampled around 25 months after vaccination. The receptor source for this set is a man in his fifties or sixties who received an inactivated influenza vaccine.

Only a few counts were recorded for this clonotype. V and J are TRBV7-2 and TRBJ1-5; TRBD1 might be the D (6 bases). V was trimmed by 4 bases and J by 11 bases, leaving 15 bases between them. Germline V gene data show CDR1 as SGHTA and CDR2 as FQGNSA. This CDR3 contains 13 residues. This chain's CDR3 is CASSSFEGGSQHF. The CDR3 coding sequence is TGTGCCAGCAGCTCGTTCGAGGGGGGTTCCCAGCATTTT.

This clonotype was counted many times. The chain uses TRBV29-1 and TRBJ2-2; TRBD1 aligns across 7 bases. Germline lookup yields CDR1 SQVTM and CDR2 ANQGSEA. This CDR3 spans 15 amino acids. J gave up 2 bases and V 5 bases, and 8 bases lay outside the gene matches. This CDR3 reads CSVRTGAYNTGELFF. The CDR3 DNA reads TGCAGCGTTCGTACAGGGGCGTATAACACCGGGGAGCTGTTTTTT.

This clonotype has more than one count but fewer than ten. The rearrangement uses TRBV5-1 and TRBJ1-4, with 8 bases fitting TRBD1. The germline V gene has CDR1 SGHRS and CDR2 YFSETQ. This CDR3 has 16 amino acids. V lost 4 bases and J lost 0; bases outside the gene matches: 5. The chain's CDR3 is CASSPGQVATNEKLFF. The CDR3 DNA reads TGCGCCAGCAGCCCGGGACAGGTTGCAACTAATGAAAAACTGTTTTTT.

The chain has TRBV7-2 and TRBJ1-4, with D perhaps TRBD1 (6 bases). CDR1 SGHTA and CDR2 FQGNSA come from the germline V gene. CDR3 size: 14 residues. Between the trimmed V and J ends, which lost 2 bases and 7 bases, there was a span of 11 bases. CDR3 residues: CASSLRGAFEKLFF. DNA of the CDR3: TGTGCCAGCAGCTTAAGGGGGGCCTTTGAAAAACTGTTTTTT.

The rearrangement uses TRBV20-1 and TRBJ2-3; D is ambiguous. The germline V and J ends were trimmed by 4 bases and 6 bases, with 20 bases remaining between them. There are 15 residues in the CDR3. CDR1 is DFQATT and CDR2 is SNEGSKA in the germline V gene (reference sequence). The DNA for the CDR3 is TGCAGTGCTATACAAGCAACAAGACCTGGGGATACGCAGTATTTT. It is translated as CSAIQATRPGDTQYF.

The chain employs TRBV27 and TRBJ2-7, with D possibly TRBD1 on 5 matching bases. CDR3 length: 13 residues. V lost 6 bases and J 6 bases, leaving 15 bases between the germline ends. The germline gives CDR1 MNHEY, CDR2 SMNVEV (reference sequence). CDR3 coding DNA: TGTGCCAGCAGGCGGATGCAGGGCGCCGAGCAGTACTTC. Amino acid sequence: CASRRMQGAEQYF.

The chain recombines TRBV5-1 with TRBJ1-1; the D is unclear. The CDR3 loop spans 15 amino acids. V shed 3 bases and J shed 0 bases, with 12 bases lying between them. Germline lookup yields CDR1 SGHRS and CDR2 YFSETQ. The CDR3: CASSSEARLNTEAFF. Here the CDR3 DNA reads TGCGCCAGCAGCTCTGAGGCCAGACTGAACACTGAAGCTTTCTTT.

This rearrangement joins TRBV12-3 or TRBV12-4 to TRBJ1-4; D gene uncertain. There are 12 residues in the CDR3. Deletions cut 5 bases from V and 8 bases from J, with 9 bases between. Here the CDR3 DNA reads TGTGCCAGCAGTCCGACGCGGGAAAAACTGTTTTTT. It translates to CASSPTREKLFF.

A few counts support this clonotype. V and J are TRBV5-1 and TRBJ2-5; 11 bases map to TRBD1. The CDR3 has 17 residues. Germline CDR1 is SGHRS and CDR2 is YFSETQ. V lost 4 bases, J lost 5 bases, and 13 bases stayed unmatched. The CDR3 DNA reads as TGCGCCAGCAGCCAGTTCGGGACAGGGGGTCGTCAGGAGACCCAGTACTTC. Translated, it gives CASSQFGTGGRQETQYF.

V is TRBV2 and J is TRBJ2-7; TRBD2 matches 7 bases. This CDR3 is 15 amino acids long. Looked up from germline, CDR1 is SNHLY and CDR2 is FYNNEI. V was clipped by 5 bases and J by 3 bases; unmatched bases: 10. CDR3 in DNA: TGTGCCAGCAGTTCCGGGGGGACGTACCACTACGAGCAGTACTTC. Residues: CASSSGGTYHYEQYF.

This clonotype was found a few times. This sequence joins TRBV29-1 and TRBJ2-1; D ambiguous. The CDR3 is 15 amino acids. The germline CDR1 and CDR2 sequences are SQVTM and ANQGSEA. V lost 6 bases and J lost 0, with 15 bases in between. CDR3 DNA sequence: TGCAGCGTCCGTGGCTGGAAGAGCTCCTACAATGAGCAGTTCTTC. It codes for CSVRGWKSSYNEQFF.

This clonotype was detected many times. In DNA, the CDR3 is TGTGCCAGCAGTCCCCGGGCCCTTAGGAATGAAAAACTGTTTTTT. Protein: CASSPRALRNEKLFF. The chain is built from TRBV12-3 or TRBV12-4 and TRBJ1-4; D remains unclear. The CDR3 is made up of 15 amino acids. V was cut by 5 bases and J by 5 bases, with 15 bases left in between.

The V call is TRBV20-1, the J call TRBJ2-5, with 13 bases lining up with TRBD2. J gave up 4 bases and V 5 bases, and 7 bases lay outside the gene matches. The CDR3 totals 15 residues. The germline gives CDR1 DFQATT, CDR2 SNEGSKA (reference sequence). The CDR3 is CSAATSGGAGETQYF. CDR3 coding DNA: TGCAGTGCTGCCACTAGCGGGGGGGCCGGAGAGACCCAGTACTTC.

The chain uses TRBV30 and TRBJ1-6, with D unclear. With 0 bases removed from V and 7 bases from J, the gap between germline ends came to 10 bases. Germline V gives CDR1 GTSNPN, CDR2 SVGIG (reference sequence). The CDR3 extends over 14 amino acids. This chain's CDR3 is CAWSVPGVNSPLHF. The CDR3 coding sequence is TGTGCCTGGAGTGTGCCTGGGGTGAATTCACCCCTCCACTTT. The full variable domain, with the rest looked up from reference TRBV30 and TRBJ1-6, is SQTIHQWPATLVQPVGSPLSLECTVEGTSNPNLYWYRQAAGRGLQLLFYSVGIGQISSEVPQNLSASRPQDRQFILSSKKLLLSDSGFYLCAWSVPGVNSPLHFGNGTRLTVT.

The chain recombines TRBV29-1 with TRBJ1-2; 8 bases match TRBD1. The CDR3 loop spans 14 amino acids. Losses at the gene ends were 4 bases for V and 8 bases for J; bases not matched to a gene: 12. Germline CDR1 SQVTM, CDR2 ANQGSEA. The CDR3 coding sequence is TGCAGCGTTGCTCTGATCGCAGGGGGCTTAGGCTACACCTTC. Translation: CSVALIAGGLGYTF.

This clonotype was picked up many times. This chain joins TRBV7-8 and TRBJ2-1; 7 bases fit TRBD2. J lost 7 bases, V lost 3 bases, and 15 bases had no gene match. Per the germline V gene, CDR1 is SGHVS and CDR2 is FQNEAQ. This CDR3 comprises 17 residues. DNA of the CDR3: TGTGCCAGCAGCTTGCCCCGCAGGCTAGCGGAGGGGAATGAGCAGTTCTTC. Translation: CASSLPRRLAEGNEQFF.

This clonotype was seen many times. V usage is TRBV15 and J usage is TRBJ1-1; no definite D call. Per germline, CDR1 LNHNV and CDR2 YYDKDF (reference sequence). The CDR3 is 13 amino acids. The V and J ends lost 0 bases and 0 bases respectively, with 2 bases between them. The CDR3 loop is CATSRDLNTEAFF. The CDR3 nucleotides read TGTGCCACCAGCAGAGATTTGAACACTGAAGCTTTCTTT. Combining the CDR3 with reference TRBV15 and TRBJ1-1 gives the whole variable domain DAMVIQNPRYQVTQFGKPVTLSCSQTLNHNVMYWYQQKSSQAPKLLFHYYDKDFNNEADTPDNFQSRRPNTSFCFLDIRSPGLGDTAMYLCATSRDLNTEAFFGQGTRLTVV.

V is TRBV4-2 and J is TRBJ2-2, with D perhaps TRBD2 (5 bases). The CDR3 consists of 14 residues. Germline V lookup: CDR1 LGHNA, CDR2 YNFKEQ. Trimming pared 0 bases from V and 6 bases from J, leaving 8 bases between. Here the CDR3 reads CASSQDSRAGELFF. Written as DNA, the CDR3 is TGTGCCAGCAGCCAAGACTCGCGGGCCGGGGAGCTGTTTTTT.

The chain recombines TRBV20-1 with TRBJ2-1, with D perhaps TRBD2 (5 bases). The V and J ends lost 3 bases and 2 bases respectively, with 14 bases between them. Germline V gene sequence: CDR1 DFQATT, CDR2 SNEGSKA (reference sequence). This CDR3 has 15 amino acids. The CDR3 nucleotides are TGCAGTGCTAGCCCACTCAACGGGGCCTACAATGAGCAGTTCTTC. It encodes CSASPLNGAYNEQFF.

This clonotype was seen only a few times. The chain has TRBV11-2 and TRBJ2-5; possibly TRBD1 for D (5 bases). V was clipped by 6 bases and J by 4 bases, with 18 bases between them. The CDR3 runs 15 residues. Germline assignment: CDR1 SGHAT and CDR2 FQNNGV. The CDR3 DNA reads TGTGCCAGCAGAGACCCCAGGGTCTTGTCAGAGACCCAGTACTTC. Its protein is CASRDPRVLSETQYF. Variable domain in full (rest from reference TRBV11-2 and TRBJ2-5): EAGVAQSPRYKIIEKRQSVAFWCNPISGHATLYWYQQILGQGPKLLIQFQNNGVVDDSQLPKDRFSAERLKGVDSTLKIQPAKLEDSAVYLCASRDPRVLSETQYFGPGTRLLVL.

The rearrangement links TRBV7-2 to TRBJ2-1; a weak D match, TRBD2 (5 bases). Trimming cost V 7 bases and J 4 bases, with 17 bases left between them. The CDR3 contains 15 residues. Germline V gene sequence: CDR1 SGHTA, CDR2 FQGNSA. For the CDR3, the DNA is TGTGCCAGCAAGGTCCGGGATATTGGGTACAATGAGCAGTTCTTC. Translation: CASKVRDIGYNEQFF.

This clonotype was seen many times. J is TRBJ2-5 and V is TRBV12-3 or TRBV12-4; a possible D gene is TRBD1 (6 bases). V shed 6 bases and J shed 2 bases, with 10 bases lying between them. The CDR3 sequence is 13 residues long. The CDR3 spells CASRRQEQETQYF. The DNA of the CDR3 is TGTGCCAGCAGAAGACAGGAACAAGAGACCCAGTACTTC.

This clonotype was recorded a few times. The chain recombines TRBV20-1 with TRBJ2-3, with 13 bases matching TRBD2. The ends lost 6 bases at V and 3 bases at J; junction bases unmatched: 18. This CDR3 spans 19 amino acids. CDR1 is DFQATT and CDR2 is SNEGSKA in the germline V gene (reference sequence). The CDR3 is CSAKSDSTSGRAGTDTQYF. The DNA of the CDR3 is TGCAGTGCGAAATCAGACTCCACTAGCGGGAGGGCGGGGACAGATACGCAGTATTTT.